This record covers a single T cell receptor (beta chain). Its antigen target is currently unknown. One base away there is no much larger clone; base qualities are not given. From the germline V gene (reference sequence), CDR1 is SEHNR and CDR2 is FQNEAQ. From cysteine to phenylalanine, the CDR3 is 13 amino acids long. The sequence is cut down to CDR3 DNA, 39 bases in frame from base 1. The junction shows trimming of 4 bases on V and 5 bases on J, plus 6 bases between the germline ends. The donors were healthy, HIV-negative adults who had no recently reported acute infections or vaccinations. Every donor was a Caucasian adult living in Nashville, Tennessee, USA. CD4+ T cells were enriched through magnetic negative selection, after which naive cells were positively selected on CD45RA and the remaining negative fraction served as the memory subset. Blood was collected by leukapheresis, and PBMCs were isolated by Ficoll-Histopaque density gradient centrifugation and then cryopreserved in liquid nitrogen vapor phase. Analytical flow cytometry was used to check the purity and quantity of each magnetically sorted T cell population. From each sorted fraction, genomic DNA was isolated and quantified by UV absorbance on a Nanodrop 2000c.

Using the deep immunoSEQ assay, TCR CDR3 regions were amplified from genomic DNA by multiplex PCR. Extracted genomic DNA from each cell subset was distributed evenly across all wells of several immunoSEQ 96-well plates, and each plate was treated as a replicate. Each replicate PCR for sorted subsets received around 0.2 ug genomic DNA, equal to roughly 30,000 T cell genomes. Purified libraries were quantified with a Qubit 3.0 fluorometer, sized on a Bioanalyzer 2100, and re-quantified with the KAPA Library Quantification kit. A separate single-read 150-cycle Illumina NextSeq 550 flow cell was used to sequence each immunoSEQ 96-well plate. Per the original workflow: Because the immunoSEQ output held only junctional sequences and lacked quality scores, the filtering could not match the filtering applied to full-length reads. To assign V/J genes and CDR3, sequences were annotated using PyIR, a Python wrapper for IgBLAST v1.9, with IMGT germline references. Any read was removed if the V/J assignment was weak (E-value above 1e-6), the CDR3 was missing, or the read contained stop codons, out-of-frame junctions, or ambiguous translated residues. V3J clonotypes were defined by identical inferred V gene, J gene, and CDR3 amino acid sequence. Percentage overlap between repertoires was computed as shared unique clonotypes divided by the size of the smaller repertoire. Repertoire richness was assessed with RTK rarefaction, the Chao1 estimator, and Recon v2.1 estimates of unobserved clonotypes. OLGA was used to compute generation probabilities for all TCRbeta clonotypes that the gDNA method yielded from four donors. Not all clones reach the TCRdb copy of this immuneACCESS table, which keeps in-frame sequences only. Checked studies attribute under half of the gap to unresolved V genes and leave the rest unexplained. The V and J calls and clone size come from that table; D and trimming were worked out from the DNA. This sample is represented by some 1.1 million clones; roughly 77% of them were singletons. Roughly 0.82% of the sample belongs to the ten largest clones.

The sample originates from a study of shared clonotypes between healthy human individuals (dated by TCRdb to between 2020 and 2021). With regard to the full study: Two women and a few men aged 18 to 49 years were included in the cohort. Each donor's leukapheresis produced roughly between roughly 0.85 and 9.5 billion PBMCs. For each donor, CD4 naive and CD4 memory were each given three plates, CD8 naive was given two plates, and CD8 memory was given one plate. The study deeply sequenced blood TCR repertoires of five healthy adults to estimate repertoire size and the extent of clonotype sharing between individuals. Different laboratories and diverse techniques were used to prepare libraries and sequence TCR repertoires, to increase sequencing depth and limit assay-specific biases. The research as a whole found: Estimated clonotype richness was generally larger for naive than for memory subsets. About 5% of naive CD4, roughly 3.5% of naive CD8, roughly 2.4% of memory CD4, and 0.35% to 0.5% of memory CD8 clonotypes were shared across several donors. Based on pairwise subsampling, the degree of clonotype sharing among donors was expected to be affected by sequencing depth. Only blood was sampled, and tissue TCR repertoires likely differ from those in blood. The small number of donors limited the genetic and exposure-history diversity represented. Incomplete sequencing was indicated by rarefaction of sorted-subset datasets, despite the large sequencing depth. Clonotypes shared by all four sorted-subset donors showed higher generation probabilities than non-shared clonotypes.

The sequence was obtained from a man younger than 30 in good health. Some clones in this sample may be carry-over from other donors' samples. Sequences were obtained from memory CD4+ T cells from PBMCs. What this sample's cell subset or site label stands for: CD45RA-negative fraction. The sequence is built from TRBV7-9 and TRBJ2-6; too little of a D gene remains to name it. This receptor carries the CDR3 CASSSPRANVLTF. The DNA sequence is given as TGTGCCAGCAGCTCCCCTCGGGCCAACGTCCTGACTTTC.